These 11 T cell receptor beta chains share one sample of origin, sequenced in a study of cytomegalovirus exposure and HLA in healthy donors (dated by TCRdb to the late 2010s). Libraries were constructed by the immunoSEQ multiplex PCR assay. A mixture of 60 forward primers for TCR Vbeta segments and 13 reverse primers for TCR Jbeta segments was used in the multiplex PCR. TCRdb holds this immuneACCESS table with in-frame rearrangements only. Some clones are missing; in checked studies, unresolved V genes explain under half, and the rest has no known cause. This sample lists more than 80,000 clones; 65% to 85% were detected once. The ten largest clones add up to 0.95% to 1.5% of the sample. Sequences were obtained from PBMCs. The receptors stem from a girl aged 2 to 9 in good health and CMV-seropositive.

This clone was detected only a few times. This chain uses TRBV15 with TRBJ2-7, with 11 nucleotides matching TRBD2. Unmatched junction bases numbered 0, after V lost 0 bases and J lost 2 bases. Germline CDR1 reads LNHNV; CDR2 reads YYDKDF (reference sequence). This CDR3 region has 15 residues. DNA of the CDR3: TGTGCCACCAGCAGAGATAGCGGGGGGGCCTACGAGCAGTACTTC. Protein sequence: CATSRDSGGAYEQYF. Based on the CDR3 plus reference TRBV15 and TRBJ2-7, the full variable domain is DAMVIQNPRYQVTQFGKPVTLSCSQTLNHNVMYWYQQKSSQAPKLLFHYYDKDFNNEADTPDNFQSRRPNTSFCFLDIRSPGLGDTAMYLCATSRDSGGAYEQYFGPGTRLTVT.

V is TRBV2 and J is TRBJ1-1, with a possible D match to TRBD1 (6 bases). Per the germline V gene, CDR1 is SNHLY and CDR2 is FYNNEI. The CDR3 contains 13 residues. V was trimmed by 5 bases and J by 4 bases, leaving 11 bases between them. CDR3 in DNA: TGTGCCAGCAGTATGGGCAGGGGCACTGAAGCTTTCTTT. It encodes CASSMGRGTEAFF.

This clone showed up just a few times. The chain carries TRBV5-6 and TRBJ1-2; 7 positions agree with TRBD1. CDR1 and CDR2 from the germline V gene are SGHDT and YYEEEE. V lost 2 bases, J lost 0 bases, and 1 base stayed unmatched. The CDR3 sequence is 14 residues long. The CDR3 sequence is CASSFTGANYGYTF. The CDR3 DNA reads as TGTGCCAGCAGCTTCACAGGGGCTAACTATGGCTACACCTTC.

The rearrangement links TRBV15 to TRBJ2-5; TRBD2 agrees at 10 bases. The germline V gene has CDR1 LNHNV and CDR2 YYDKDF (reference sequence). With V trimmed by 0 bases and J by 4 bases, 5 bases remained unmatched. There are 16 residues in the CDR3. Here the CDR3 reads CATSRDRASGGETQYF. The CDR3, as DNA: TGTGCCACCAGCAGAGATCGGGCTAGCGGGGGAGAGACCCAGTACTTC.

The chain carries TRBV7-2 and TRBJ1-3; D ambiguous. The CDR3 runs to 16 residues. Trimming cost V 0 bases and J 0 bases, with 9 bases left between them. The germline gives CDR1 SGHTA, CDR2 FQGNSA. This CDR3 reads CASSLAHLGSGNTIYF. The CDR3 nucleotides are TGTGCCAGCAGCTTAGCCCACCTAGGCTCTGGAAACACCATATATTTT.

The rearrangement joins TRBV30 to TRBJ1-5; perhaps TRBD1 as D (5 bases). CDR3 length: 15 amino acids. From germline, CDR1 is GTSNPN and CDR2 SVGIG (reference sequence). Trimming left V 0 bases short and J 7 bases short, with 16 bases between. In DNA form, the CDR3 reads TGTGCCTGGAGTGTACAGTTCGGGAGGGGCCAGCCCCAGCATTTT. Protein: CAWSVQFGRGQPQHF. The full variable domain, in which reference TRBV30 and TRBJ1-5 provide the parts outside the CDR3, is SQTIHQWPATLVQPVGSPLSLECTVEGTSNPNLYWYRQAAGRGLQLLFYSVGIGQISSEVPQNLSASRPQDRQFILSSKKLLLSDSGFYLCAWSVQFGRGQPQHFGDGTRLSIL.

The rearrangement uses TRBV5-1 and TRBJ2-5; the match to TRBD1 covers 7 bases. Germline CDR1 reads SGHRS; CDR2 reads YFSETQ. The CDR3 runs 13 residues. J lost 3 bases, V lost 6 bases, and 5 bases had no gene match. In DNA form, the CDR3 reads TGCGCCAGCACGGGGACAGTAGAAGAGACCCAGTACTTC. Translation gives CASTGTVEETQYF.

As regards this clone: Other DNA sequences of this sample code for an identical CDR3. The chain links TRBV7-9 to TRBJ1-1, with a tentative D call TRBD1 (5 bases). Germline-derived CDR1 and CDR2 are SEHNR and FQNEAQ (reference sequence). The germline V and J ends were trimmed by 6 bases and 1 base, with 9 bases remaining between them. This CDR3 is built from 13 residues. The CDR3: CASSFQGNTEAFF. DNA of the CDR3: TGTGCCAGCAGTTTTCAGGGGAACACTGAAGCTTTCTTT.

V is TRBV30 and J is TRBJ1-3; tentative D call: TRBD1 (5 bases). V gave up 4 bases and J gave up 0 bases, with 10 bases separating them. Germline-derived CDR1 and CDR2 are GTSNPN and SVGIG (reference sequence). The CDR3 totals 14 residues. CDR3 residues: CAWTRQFSGNTIYF. For the CDR3, the DNA is TGTGCCTGGACTAGACAGTTCTCTGGAAACACCATATATTTT.

The V gene is TRBV7-8, the J gene TRBJ1-5, with a weak D call TRBD1 (6 bases). Germline V gene lookup returns CDR1 SGHVS and CDR2 FQNEAQ. Deletions cut 0 bases from V and 7 bases from J, with 16 bases between. This CDR3 region has 16 residues. CDR3 in amino acids: CASSLASSQGWQPQHF. DNA of the CDR3: TGTGCCAGCAGCTTAGCCTCTTCACAGGGTTGGCAGCCCCAGCATTTT.

This clone was counted between two and nine times. V is TRBV5-6 and J is TRBJ1-4; 10 bases align to TRBD1. Trimming cost V 4 bases and J 10 bases; bases outside gene matches: 7. Germline V gene sequence: CDR1 SGHDT, CDR2 YYEEEE. The CDR3 extends over 14 amino acids. CDR3 amino acids: CASSQTGGQGKLFF. The CDR3 region has the DNA TGTGCCAGCAGCCAGACAGGGGGCCAGGGAAAACTGTTTTTT. The entire variable domain, with the rest obtained from reference TRBV5-6 and TRBJ1-4, is as follows: DAGVTQSPTHLIKTRGQQVTLRCSPKSGHDTVSWYQQALGQGPQFIFQYYEEEERQRGNFPDRFSGHQFPNYSSELNVNALLLGDSALYLCASSQTGGQGKLFFGSGTQLSVL.